Shown below are 3 T cell receptor beta chains from a single sample sequenced in a study of shared clonotypes between healthy human individuals. Clones were read by immunoSEQ multiplex PCR, and TCRdb kept only the in-frame ones, dropping some. In the table there are about 1.1 million clones, roughly 77% of which are singletons. The sequenced material came from memory CD4+ T cells from PBMCs. The subset is: CD45RA-negative fraction. Source of these receptors: a man aged 18 to 30 in good health. Some clones in this sample may be carry-over from other donors' samples.

This chain joins TRBV19 and TRBJ1-1, with 7 positions matching TRBD1. With V trimmed by 8 bases and J by 2 bases, 5 bases remained unmatched. CDR1 is LNHDA and CDR2 is SQIVND in the germline V gene (reference sequence). CDR3 length: 13 residues. For the CDR3, the DNA is TGTGCCAGTTTCAGGGGGGCCAACACTGAAGCTTTCTTT. It specifies CASFRGANTEAFF.

With regard to this clone: Different DNA sequences within this sample yield the same CDR3. The chain is built from TRBV5-1 and TRBJ2-1, with D possibly being TRBD2 (5 bases). The CDR3 is 15 residues long. CDR1 SGHRS and CDR2 YFSETQ come from the germline V gene. Deletions cut 4 bases from V and 0 bases from J, with 11 bases between. The CDR3 bases are TGCGCCAGCAGCCCATCGGGGAGCTCCTACAATGAGCAGTTCTTC. Its translation: CASSPSGSSYNEQFF.

The chain links TRBV19 to TRBJ2-5; D uncertain. CDR3 size: 14 residues. Between the trimmed V and J ends, which lost 3 bases and 1 base, there was a span of 9 bases. Germline lookup yields CDR1 LNHDA and CDR2 SQIVND (reference sequence). Here the CDR3 DNA reads TGTGCCAGTAGTATGTTGACAAGCCAAGAGACCCAGTACTTC. The encoded protein is CASSMLTSQETQYF. Looking up the rest from reference TRBV19 and TRBJ2-5 gives the full variable domain: DGGITQSPKYLFRKEGQNVTLSCEQNLNHDAMYWYRQDPGQGLRLIYYSQIVNDFQKGDIAEGYSVSREKKESFPLTVTSAQKNPTAFYLCASSMLTSQETQYFGPGTRLLVL.